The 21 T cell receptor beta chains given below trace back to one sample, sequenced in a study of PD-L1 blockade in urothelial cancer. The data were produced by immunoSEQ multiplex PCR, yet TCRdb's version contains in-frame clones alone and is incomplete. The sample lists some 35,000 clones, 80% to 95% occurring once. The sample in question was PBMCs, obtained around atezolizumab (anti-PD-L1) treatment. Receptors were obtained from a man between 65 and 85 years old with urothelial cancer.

The CDR3 bases are TGTGCCAGCAGCGTCGGGACAGCCCTCTCCTACGAGCAGTACTTC. It encodes CASSVGTALSYEQYF. The chain carries TRBV9 and TRBJ2-7, with 7 bases fitting TRBD1. The CDR3 totals 15 residues. The V segment lost 2 bases and the J segment 0 bases; nucleotides outside the gene matches: 5. Germline assignment: CDR1 SGDLS and CDR2 YYNGEE.

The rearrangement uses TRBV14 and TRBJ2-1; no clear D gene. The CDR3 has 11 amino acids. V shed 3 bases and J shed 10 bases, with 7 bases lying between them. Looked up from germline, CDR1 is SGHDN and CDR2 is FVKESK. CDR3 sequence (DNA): TGTGCCAGCAGCCAGTATCAGGAGCAGTTCTTC. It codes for CASSQYQEQFF. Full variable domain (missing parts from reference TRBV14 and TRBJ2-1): EAGVTQFPSHSVIEKGQTVTLRCDPISGHDNLYWYRRVMGKEIKFLLHFVKESKQDESGMPNNRFLAERTGGTYSTLKVQPAELEDSGVYFCASSQYQEQFFGPGTRLTVL.

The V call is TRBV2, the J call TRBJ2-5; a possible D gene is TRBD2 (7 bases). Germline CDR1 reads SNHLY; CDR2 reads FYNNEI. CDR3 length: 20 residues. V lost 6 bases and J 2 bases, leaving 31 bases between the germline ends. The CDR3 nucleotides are TGTGCCAGCAGACCCAAAGGGGGGTTTGGGGGGGCCAATCTTCAAGAGACCCAGTACTTC. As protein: CASRPKGGFGGANLQETQYF. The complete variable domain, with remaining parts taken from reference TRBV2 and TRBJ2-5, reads EPEVTQTPSHQVTQMGQEVILRCVPISNHLYFYWYRQILGQKVEFLVSFYNNEISEKSEIFDDQFSVERPDGSNFTLKIRSTKLEDSAMYFCASRPKGGFGGANLQETQYFGPGTRLLVL.

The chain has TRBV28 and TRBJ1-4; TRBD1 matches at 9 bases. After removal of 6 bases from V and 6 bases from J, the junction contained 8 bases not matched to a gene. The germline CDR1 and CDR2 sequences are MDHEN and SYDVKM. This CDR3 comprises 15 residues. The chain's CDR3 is CASSLPTGGYEKLFF. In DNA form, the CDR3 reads TGTGCCAGCAGCCTCCCGACAGGGGGTTATGAAAAACTGTTTTTT.

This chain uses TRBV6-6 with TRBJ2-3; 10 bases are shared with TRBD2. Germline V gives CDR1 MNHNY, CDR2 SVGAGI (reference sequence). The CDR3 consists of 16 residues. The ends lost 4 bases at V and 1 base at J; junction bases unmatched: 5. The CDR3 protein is CASSSLSGRGTDTQYF. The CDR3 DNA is TGTGCCAGCAGTTCCCTCAGCGGGAGGGGCACAGATACGCAGTATTTT.

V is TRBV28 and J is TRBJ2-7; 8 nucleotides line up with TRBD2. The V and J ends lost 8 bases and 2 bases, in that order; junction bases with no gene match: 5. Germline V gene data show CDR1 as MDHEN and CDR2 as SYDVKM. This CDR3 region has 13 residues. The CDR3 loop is CASDGGRPYEQYF. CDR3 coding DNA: TGTGCCAGCGATGGCGGGAGGCCCTACGAGCAGTACTTC.

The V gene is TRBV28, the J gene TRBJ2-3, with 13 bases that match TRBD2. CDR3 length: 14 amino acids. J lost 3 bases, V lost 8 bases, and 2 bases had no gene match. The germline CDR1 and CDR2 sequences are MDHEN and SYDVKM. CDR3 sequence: CASWTSGRTDTQYF. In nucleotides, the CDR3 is TGTGCCAGCTGGACTAGCGGGAGAACAGATACGCAGTATTTT.

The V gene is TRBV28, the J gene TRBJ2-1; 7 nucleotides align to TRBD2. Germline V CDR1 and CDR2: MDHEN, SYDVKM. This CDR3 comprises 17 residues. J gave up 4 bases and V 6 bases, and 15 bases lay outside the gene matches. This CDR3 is CASSLDRSGYPYNEQFF. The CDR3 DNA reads TGTGCCAGCAGCTTAGACCGTAGCGGGTATCCATACAATGAGCAGTTCTTC.

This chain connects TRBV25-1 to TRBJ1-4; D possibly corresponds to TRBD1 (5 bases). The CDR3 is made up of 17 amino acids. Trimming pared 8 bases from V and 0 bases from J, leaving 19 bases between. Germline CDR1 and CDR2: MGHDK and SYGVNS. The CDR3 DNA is TGTGCCAGCCCGACCCCGACAGTACCTGCAACTAATGAAAAACTGTTTTTT. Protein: CASPTPTVPATNEKLFF.

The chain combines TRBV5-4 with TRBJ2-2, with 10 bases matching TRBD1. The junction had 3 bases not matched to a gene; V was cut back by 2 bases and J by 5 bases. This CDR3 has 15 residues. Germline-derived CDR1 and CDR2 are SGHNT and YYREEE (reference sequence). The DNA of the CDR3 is TGTGCCAGCAGCTTCGGGACAGGGGAGACCGGGGAGCTGTTTTTT. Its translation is CASSFGTGETGELFF.

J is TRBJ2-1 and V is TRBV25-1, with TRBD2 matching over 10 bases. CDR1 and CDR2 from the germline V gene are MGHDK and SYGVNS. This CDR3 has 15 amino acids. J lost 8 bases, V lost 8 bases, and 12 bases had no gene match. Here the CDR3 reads CASSRPWTSGYEQFF. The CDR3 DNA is TGTGCCAGCTCCCGTCCCTGGACTAGCGGATATGAGCAGTTCTTC.

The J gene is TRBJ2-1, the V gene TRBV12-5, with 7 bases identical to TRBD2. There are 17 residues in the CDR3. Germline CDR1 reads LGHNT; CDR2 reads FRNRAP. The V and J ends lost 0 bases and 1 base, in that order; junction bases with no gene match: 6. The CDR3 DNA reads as TGTGCTAGTGGTTTGGTAGTCTGGGGGGGGTCCTACAATGAGCAGTTCTTC. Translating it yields CASGLVVWGGSYNEQFF.

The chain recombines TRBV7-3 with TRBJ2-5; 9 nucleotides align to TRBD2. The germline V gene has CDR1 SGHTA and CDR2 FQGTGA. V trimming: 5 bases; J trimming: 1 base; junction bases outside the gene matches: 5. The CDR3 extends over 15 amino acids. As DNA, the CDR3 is TGTGCCAGCAGCCTTAGCGGGGGCCCCCAAGAGACCCAGTACTTC. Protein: CASSLSGGPQETQYF. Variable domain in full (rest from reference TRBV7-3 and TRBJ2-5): GAGVSQTPSNKVTEKGKYVELRCDPISGHTALYWYRQSLGQGPEFLIYFQGTGAADDSGLPNDRFFAVRPEGSVSTLKIQRTERGDSAVYLCASSLSGGPQETQYFGPGTRLLVL.

This chain's CDR3 is CASIPPGRQFPKYGYTF. CDR3 DNA: TGTGCCAGCATCCCCCCGGGCCGACAGTTCCCCAAATATGGCTACACCTTC. The V call is TRBV7-9, the J call TRBJ1-2; D is perhaps TRBD1 (5 bases). The CDR3 consists of 17 residues. Trimming took 7 bases from V and 5 from J, leaving 26 bases between them. Germline loops: CDR1 SEHNR, CDR2 FQNEAQ (reference sequence).

CDR3 DNA sequence: TGTGCCAGCAGTTCCGGGAGGAGGGCCGGAAACACCATATATTTT. Encoded protein: CASSSGRRAGNTIYF. The rearrangement links TRBV28 to TRBJ1-3, with unresolved D. Germline-derived CDR1 and CDR2 are MDHEN and SYDVKM. The CDR3 runs to 15 residues. Trimming took 4 bases from V and 4 from J, leaving 14 bases between them.

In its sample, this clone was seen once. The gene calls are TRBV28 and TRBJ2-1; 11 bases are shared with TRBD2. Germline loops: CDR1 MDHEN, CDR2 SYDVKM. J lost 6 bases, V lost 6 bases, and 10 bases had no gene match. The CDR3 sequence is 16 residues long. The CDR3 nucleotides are TGTGCCAGCAGAGCCAGGACTAGCGGGCTCTCCAATGAGCAGTTCTTC. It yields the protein CASRARTSGLSNEQFF.

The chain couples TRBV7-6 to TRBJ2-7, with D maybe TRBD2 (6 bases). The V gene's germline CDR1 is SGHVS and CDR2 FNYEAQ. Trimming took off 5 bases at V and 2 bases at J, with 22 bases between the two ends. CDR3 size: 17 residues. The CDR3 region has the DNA TGTGCCAGCAGCAAACGGCCCGGGACTGGGAAAACCTACGAGCAGTACTTC. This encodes CASSKRPGTGKTYEQYF.

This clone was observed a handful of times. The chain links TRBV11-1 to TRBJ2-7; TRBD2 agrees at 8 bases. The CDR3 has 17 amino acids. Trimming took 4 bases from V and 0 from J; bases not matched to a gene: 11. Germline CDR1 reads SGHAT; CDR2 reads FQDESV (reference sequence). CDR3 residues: CASSSPGLAGISYEQYF. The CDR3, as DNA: TGTGCCAGCAGCTCCCCGGGGCTAGCGGGCATCTCCTACGAGCAGTACTTC. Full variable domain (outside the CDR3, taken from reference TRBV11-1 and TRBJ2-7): EAEVAQSPRYKITEKSQAVAFWCDPISGHATLYWYRQILGQGPELLVQFQDESVVDDSQLPKDRFSAERLKGVDSTLKIQPAELGDSAMYLCASSSPGLAGISYEQYFGPGTRLTVT.

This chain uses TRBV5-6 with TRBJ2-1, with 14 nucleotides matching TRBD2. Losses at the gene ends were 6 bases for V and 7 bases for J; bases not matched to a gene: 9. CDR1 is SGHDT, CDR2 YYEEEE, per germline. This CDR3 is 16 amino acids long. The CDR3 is CASTLRTSGRSNEQFF. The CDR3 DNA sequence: TGTGCCAGCACCCTAAGGACTAGCGGGAGGTCGAATGAGCAGTTCTTC.

The CDR3 nucleotides are TGTGCCAGCAGCAACGGTAGCGGGAGGAGGTACAATGAGCAGTTCTTC. This translates into CASSNGSGRRYNEQFF. The chain employs TRBV5-4 and TRBJ2-1; 10 bases agree with TRBD2. After removal of 4 bases from V and 4 bases from J, the junction contained 8 bases not matched to a gene. The V gene's germline CDR1 is SGHNT and CDR2 YYREEE (reference sequence). This CDR3 is 16 amino acids long.

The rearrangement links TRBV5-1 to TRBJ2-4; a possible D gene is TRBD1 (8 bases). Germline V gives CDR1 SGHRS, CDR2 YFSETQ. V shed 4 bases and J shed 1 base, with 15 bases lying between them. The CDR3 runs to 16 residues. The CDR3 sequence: CASSPQGGVAKNIQYF. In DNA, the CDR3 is TGCGCCAGCAGCCCACAGGGGGGGGTCGCCAAAAACATTCAGTACTTC.